These T cell receptor beta chains were read from a single sample in a study of T cells in Graves' hyperthyroidism and ophthalmopathy. In TCRdb, the multiplex PCR reads were re-called with MiXCR into one record per CDR3 protein. Of about 370,000 distinct CDR3 sequences listed, 13% to 15% were seen once; the top ten hold approximately 19%. Sequences were obtained from blood. The receptors were sampled from a woman between 55 and 75 years old with Graves' ophthalmopathy. Both conserved end residues are part of each CDR3. A D gene is named only where the DNA matches it firmly. Size values are once, few and many counts, or a class for expanded clones, and some rows have none.

CDR3 length,J gene,clone size,D gene,V gene,CDR3 DNA,CDR3 protein
11,TRBJ1-4,many,-,TRBV12-3/TRBV12-4,TGTGCCAGCAGCCGAGGTGAAAAACTGTTTTTT,CASSRGEKLFF
16,TRBJ2-1,few,TRBD2,TRBV28,TGTGCCAGCAGTTTACGGAGCGGGGCCTCCTACAATGAGCAGTTCTTC,CASSLRSGASYNEQFF
15,TRBJ2-1,few,-,TRBV6-1,TGTGCCAGCAGTGAAGTACGGTGGGGTCCCAATGAGCAGTTCTTC,CASSEVRWGPNEQFF
15,TRBJ2-7,-,TRBD2,TRBV29-1,TGCAGCGTTGAAGTCGGGGGGGGGGGGACCTACGAGCAGTACTTC,CSVEVGGGGTYEQYF
18,TRBJ2-2,-,TRBD2,TRBV6-1,TGTGCCAGCAGTCGACAGACTAGCGGGAGAATCGGTACCGGGGAGCTGTTTTTT,CASSRQTSGRIGTGELFF
15,TRBJ2-4,few,TRBD1,TRBV6-1,TGTGCCAGCAGTCCGGACAGGGTAGCCAAAAACATTCAGTACTTC,CASSPDRVAKNIQYF
16,TRBJ2-1,-,TRBD2,TRBV28,TGTGCCAGCAGTCCCTGGGGGGGAAGCTCCTACAATGAGCAGTTCTTC,CASSPWGGSSYNEQFF
15,TRBJ2-3,many,TRBD2,TRBV20-1,TGCAGTGCTAGAGATAGCGGGAGGGCCACAGATACGCAGTATTTT,CSARDSGRATDTQYF
15,TRBJ2-5,many,TRBD2,TRBV20-1,TGCAGCGCCGGCGGACTAGCGGGGAACCAAGAGACCCAGTACTTC,CSAGGLAGNQETQYF
14,TRBJ1-5,once,-,TRBV15,TGTGCCACCAGCAGAGCCCCTCAGGGTCAGCCCCAGCATTTT,CATSRAPQGQPQHF
15,TRBJ2-7,-,TRBD2,TRBV20-1,TGCAGTGCCAGACTAGCGGGAGGGCCTGGCTACGAGCAGTACTTC,CSARLAGGPGYEQYF
14,TRBJ2-1,few,TRBD2,TRBV28,TGTGCCAGCAGTTCTGCGGGAGGAAACAATGAGCAGTTCTTC,CASSSAGGNNEQFF
16,TRBJ2-5,many,-,TRBV20-1,TGCAGTGCCCCAAAGGGTCAGGGAAGGTACCAAGAGACCCAGTACTTC,CSAPKGQGRYQETQYF
13,TRBJ1-5,many,TRBD1,TRBV20-1,TGCAGTGCTAGCGGACAGGGGAGTCAGCCCCAGCATTTT,CSASGQGSQPQHF
14,TRBJ1-5,many,TRBD1,TRBV20-1,TGCAGTGCTGGAGGACAGGGTAGCAATCAGCCCCAGCATTTT,CSAGGQGSNQPQHF
24,TRBJ2-1,many,-,TRBV15,TGTGCCACCAGCAGAGACCAACTCGGGACGGAGATAGACCCTATAGCGAGAAACTACAATGAGCAGTTCTTC,CATSRDQLGTEIDPIARNYNEQFF
17,TRBJ1-6,many,-,TRBV28,TGTGCCAGCAATCAACCCCGAGGGGGGACCCATAATTCACCCCTCCACTTT,CASNQPRGGTHNSPLHF
16,TRBJ2-7,many,-,TRBV2,TGTGCCAGCGATACGAAGCGCGATACCCTCTCCTACGAGCAGTACTTC,CASDTKRDTLSYEQYF
12,TRBJ2-7,many,-,TRBV2,TGTGCCAGCAGTGGGACTGTATACGAGCAGTACTTC,CASSGTVYEQYF
16,TRBJ2-7,-,TRBD2,TRBV5-1,TGCGCCAGCAGCCTCACGACTAGCGCGAGACCATACGAGCAGTACTTC,CASSLTTSARPYEQYF
12,TRBJ2-1,few,TRBD2,TRBV20-1,TGCAGTGCTAGGGCTAGCGGGAGGGAGCAGTTCTTC,CSARASGREQFF
15,TRBJ2-2,few,TRBD2,TRBV4-2,TGTGCCAGCAGCCACCTAGCGGTGAACACCGGGGAGCTGTTTTTT,CASSHLAVNTGELFF
16,TRBJ2-3,many,TRBD2,TRBV20-1,TGCAGTGCTAGAGGGAGTAGCGGGGCTTCGAAGAATACGCAGTATTTT,CSARGSSGASKNTQYF
13,TRBJ2-7,many,-,TRBV20-1,TGCAGTGCCCCTGGACACCTCTCCTACGAGCAGTACTTC,CSAPGHLSYEQYF
16,TRBJ2-3,-,-,TRBV6-1,TGTGCCAGCAGTGAAGGGGTGCGACATAGCACAGATACGCAGTATTTT,CASSEGVRHSTDTQYF
13,TRBJ2-1,many,TRBD1,TRBV20-1,TGCAGTGCTTCTCGGACAGGTAGAGGTGAGCAGTTCTTC,CSASRTGRGEQFF
15,TRBJ2-7,many,TRBD2,TRBV3-1,TGTGCCAGCAGCCACCCCGGACTAGCTGGGAACGAGCAGTACTTC,CASSHPGLAGNEQYF
14,TRBJ1-5,many,-,TRBV27,TGTGCCAGCAGCATAAGGGTGGGGAATCAGCCCCAGCATTTT,CASSIRVGNQPQHF
11,TRBJ2-5,many,-,TRBV30,TGTGCCTGGGAGCAGCAAGAGACCCAGTACTTC,CAWEQQETQYF
16,TRBJ2-7,few,TRBD1,TRBV20-1,TGCAGTGCTTCGATTCCGGGACAGGGCCTCTCCTACGAGCAGTACTTC,CSASIPGQGLSYEQYF
16,TRBJ2-7,many,-,TRBV28,TGTGCCAGCAGCTCCCCTCCGGGCAGGGCTGGCTACGAGCAGTACTTC,CASSSPPGRAGYEQYF
14,TRBJ2-3,few,-,TRBV9,TGTGCCAGCAGCGCCATATTGGGCACAGATACGCAGTATTTT,CASSAILGTDTQYF
10,TRBJ2-7,many,-,TRBV20-1,TGCAGTGCAACTTCCTACGAGCAGTACTTC,CSATSYEQYF
15,TRBJ2-3,-,-,TRBV5-1,TGCGCCAGCAGGACTGGCGGTGAAAGCACAGATACGCAGTATTTT,CASRTGGESTDTQYF
17,TRBJ2-5,many,-,TRBV7-2,TGTGCCAGCAGCTTAGGCGGGAAGCGGATGTACCAAGAGACCCAGTACTTC,CASSLGGKRMYQETQYF
14,TRBJ1-2,-,-,TRBV5-4,TGTGCCAGCAGCTTCAGGGGCGGAACCTATGGCTACACCTTC,CASSFRGGTYGYTF
15,TRBJ2-6,many,-,TRBV30,TGTGCCTGGAGGATTGGGGTGACTGGGGCCAACGTCCTGACTTTC,CAWRIGVTGANVLTF
18,TRBJ2-7,many,TRBD2,TRBV3-1,TGTGCCAGCAGCCAATTCCGAGGGACTAGCGGGAGGCTGTACGAGCAGTACTTC,CASSQFRGTSGRLYEQYF
15,TRBJ2-7,many,-,TRBV6-2/TRBV6-3,TGTGCCAGCACCCCTCAAACGGTTTTCTCCTACGAGCAGTACTTC,CASTPQTVFSYEQYF
15,TRBJ2-5,many,-,TRBV7-2,TGTGCCAGCAGCTTAGCGGGAGGCTCGGAAGAGACCCAGTACTTC,CASSLAGGSEETQYF
11,TRBJ2-7,-,-,TRBV6-1,TGTGCCAGCAGGAGCCTTTACGAGCAGTACTTC,CASRSLYEQYF
13,TRBJ1-2,few,TRBD1,TRBV29-1,TGCAGCGTTGAAGGTTTAGGGGGCGATGGCTACACCTTC,CSVEGLGGDGYTF
13,TRBJ2-3,many,-,TRBV2,TGTGCCAGCACCTCGACCAGCACAGATACGCAGTATTTT,CASTSTSTDTQYF
16,TRBJ1-5,many,-,TRBV18,TGTGCCAGCTCACCACCGGGACTCGCCGGCGCTCAGCCCCAGCATTTT,CASSPPGLAGAQPQHF
16,TRBJ2-7,few,TRBD1,TRBV18,TGTGCCAGCTCACGCTACGGGACAGGGAGCTCCTACGAGCAGTACTTC,CASSRYGTGSSYEQYF
15,TRBJ2-7,many,TRBD2,TRBV5-8,TGTGCCAGCAGTCAGGGACTAGCGGAAATGTACGAGCAGTACTTC,CASSQGLAEMYEQYF
14,TRBJ2-7,many,-,TRBV7-6,TGTGCCAGCAGCGGAGCAGGGACCTCCTACGAGCAGTACTTC,CASSGAGTSYEQYF
12,TRBJ2-7,many,TRBD1,TRBV6-1,TGTGCCAGCAGGGACAGGGTTTACGAGCAGTACTTC,CASRDRVYEQYF
16,TRBJ2-1,-,TRBD2,TRBV27,TGTGCCAGCACCTCGACTAGCGGGAGAGGCTACAATGAGCAGTTCTTC,CASTSTSGRGYNEQFF